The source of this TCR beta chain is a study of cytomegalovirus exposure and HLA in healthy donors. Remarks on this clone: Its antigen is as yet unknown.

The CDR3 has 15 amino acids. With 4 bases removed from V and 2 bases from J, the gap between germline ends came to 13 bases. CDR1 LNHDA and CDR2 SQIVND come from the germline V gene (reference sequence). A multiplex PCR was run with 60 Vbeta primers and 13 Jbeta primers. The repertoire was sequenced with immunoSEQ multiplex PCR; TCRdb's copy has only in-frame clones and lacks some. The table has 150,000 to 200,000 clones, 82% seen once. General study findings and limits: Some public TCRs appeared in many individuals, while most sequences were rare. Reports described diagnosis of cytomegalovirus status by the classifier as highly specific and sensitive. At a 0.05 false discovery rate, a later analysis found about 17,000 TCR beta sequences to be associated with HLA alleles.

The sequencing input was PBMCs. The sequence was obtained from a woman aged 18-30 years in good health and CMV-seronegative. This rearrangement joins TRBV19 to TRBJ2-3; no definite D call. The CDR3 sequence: CASSRQITPTDTQYF. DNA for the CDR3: TGTGCCAGTAGTAGACAAATCACACCCACAGATACGCAGTATTTT.